The 16 T cell receptor beta chains presented below share a single source sample, sequenced in a study of blood T cell repertoires in COVID-19. TCRdb's table, derived via immunoSEQ multiplex PCR, lists solely in-frame clones and lacks some. The sample carries some 160,000 clones, approximately 87% recorded once. Source material: peripheral blood. The receptors originated from a woman aged 70-85 years with COVID-19, enrolled during active disease.

The CDR3 nucleotides read TGTGCCAGCAGGCCAGACAGCTACGAGCAGTACTTC. This encodes CASRPDSYEQYF. The chain uses TRBV11-2 and TRBJ2-7, with D possibly TRBD1 on 5 matching bases. The V gene's germline CDR1 is SGHAT and CDR2 FQNNGV. Deletions cut 6 bases from V and 3 bases from J, with 9 bases between. This CDR3 is built from 12 residues. The full variable domain, completed using reference TRBV11-2 and TRBJ2-7, is EAGVAQSPRYKIIEKRQSVAFWCNPISGHATLYWYQQILGQGPKLLIQFQNNGVVDDSQLPKDRFSAERLKGVDSTLKIQPAKLEDSAVYLCASRPDSYEQYFGPGTRLTVT.

The chain uses TRBV4-1 and TRBJ2-7, with 8 bases identical to TRBD1. CDR3 length equals 14 residues. V shed 4 bases, J shed 6 bases, and the junction held 8 bases outside the gene matches. CDR1 and CDR2 from the germline V gene are MGHRA and YSYEKL. This CDR3 is CASSPGRGLGEQYF. CDR3 DNA: TGCGCCAGCAGCCCGGGCAGGGGGCTGGGCGAGCAGTACTTC.

This chain links TRBV4-1 with TRBJ1-4, with D possibly being TRBD1 (6 bases). The CDR3 spans 16 residues. CDR1 is MGHRA, CDR2 YSYEKL, per germline. Between the trimmed V and J ends, which lost 1 base and 4 bases, there was a span of 13 bases. CDR3 loop: CASSQGVRQVNEKLFF. The CDR3 region has the DNA TGCGCCAGCAGCCAAGGGGTACGACAGGTTAATGAAAAACTGTTTTTT.

V usage is TRBV6-8 and J usage is TRBJ1-3, with TRBD1 as a possible D gene (5 bases). Germline CDR1 is MNHGY and CDR2 is SAAAGT. The length of the CDR3 is 16 residues. V lost 5 bases, J lost 4 bases, and 18 bases lay in between. The CDR3 is CASSPLGTLIGNTIYF. The DNA for the CDR3 is TGTGCCAGCAGTCCCCTTGGGACTCTCATCGGAAACACCATATATTTT.

This chain uses TRBV7-9 with TRBJ1-3; D not resolved. V was pared by 7 bases and J by 0 bases, with 22 bases between. CDR3 length equals 18 residues. Germline CDR1 reads SEHNR; CDR2 reads FQNEAQ (reference sequence). CDR3 coding DNA: TGTGCCAGCACCTTTGGCAACTCCCTGAGGGCCTCTGGAAACACCATATATTTT. Residues: CASTFGNSLRASGNTIYF.

This clone was counted once. At one end the junction does not follow the germline gene, possibly because of a read error. This chain links TRBV7-7 with TRBJ2-1; a weak D match, TRBD1 (6 bases). Germline V gene sequence: CDR1 SSHAT, CDR2 FNYEAQ (reference sequence). CDR3 length: 13 residues. DNA for the CDR3: TGTGCTAGCAGCTTGGACAGCTACAATGAGCAGTTCTTC. This codes for CASSLDSYNEQFF.

This clone was seen a handful of times. CDR3 nucleotide sequence: TGTGCCAGCAGCTCCCACGTCGGACAGGGGAGGAGCACCATATATTTT. This sequence encodes CASSSHVGQGRSTIYF. V usage is TRBV11-1 and J usage is TRBJ1-3, with 9 nucleotides matching TRBD1. The V and J ends lost 4 bases and 9 bases, in that order; junction bases with no gene match: 13. Germline assignment: CDR1 SGHAT and CDR2 FQDESV (reference sequence). The CDR3 loop spans 16 amino acids.

A word on this clone: Other nucleotide sequences from this sample produce the same CDR3. The rearrangement joins TRBV29-1 to TRBJ2-5, with 8 bases identical to TRBD2. Per germline, CDR1 SQVTM and CDR2 ANQGSEA. CDR3 size: 14 residues. The CDR3 nucleotides read TGCTGGGTTGGGGGACCGGGGGGGGCCGAGACCCAGTACTTC. Encoded protein: CWVGGPGGAETQYF.

This chain joins TRBV7-9 and TRBJ1-1, with D maybe TRBD1 (5 bases). The CDR3 spans 14 residues. Germline V gives CDR1 SEHNR, CDR2 FQNEAQ (reference sequence). Trimming took off 2 bases at V and 0 bases at J, with 7 bases between the two ends. The CDR3 region is CASSLQGMNTEAFF. For the CDR3, the DNA is TGTGCCAGCAGCTTACAGGGAATGAACACTGAAGCTTTCTTT. The full variable domain, in which reference TRBV7-9 and TRBJ1-1 provide the parts outside the CDR3, is DTGVSQNPRHKITKRGQNVTFRCDPISEHNRLYWYRQTLGQGPEFLTYFQNEAQLEKSRLLSDRFSAERPKGSFSTLEIQRTEQGDSAMYLCASSLQGMNTEAFFGQGTRLTVV.

The chain is built from TRBV10-3 and TRBJ2-5; no clear D gene. Germline V gene sequence: CDR1 ENHRY, CDR2 SYGVKD. The CDR3 loop spans 12 amino acids. V was clipped by 10 bases and J by 5 bases, with 14 bases between them. CDR3: CATPAVIETQYF. CDR3 DNA sequence: TGTGCCACCCCCGCAGTAATCGAGACCCAGTACTTC.

The table lists this clone with a count of one. For the CDR3, the DNA is TGTGCCAGCAGCCAGGGACAGGGGACCTACAATGAGCAGTTCTTC. The encoded protein is CASSQGQGTYNEQFF. The genes are TRBV3-1 (or the pseudogene TRBV3-2) and TRBJ2-1; TRBD1 matches 10 bases. Germline CDR1 and CDR2: LGHDT and YNNKEL (reference sequence). This CDR3 has 15 amino acids. With V trimmed by 3 bases and J by 2 bases, 1 base remained unmatched.

The J gene is TRBJ2-7, the V gene TRBV28; tentatively, D is TRBD2 (6 bases). The CDR3 length is 12 residues. Germline V gene lookup returns CDR1 MDHEN and CDR2 SYDVKM. V was shortened by 2 bases and J by 6 bases, with 8 bases between the two germline ends. In nucleotides, the CDR3 is TGTGCCAGCAGTTTAGGAGGGCGCGAGCAGTACTTC. Protein product: CASSLGGREQYF. Full variable domain (remainder filled in from reference TRBV28 and TRBJ2-7): DVKVTQSSRYLVKRTGEKVFLECVQDMDHENMFWYRQDPGLGLRLIYFSYDVKMKEKGDIPEGYSVSREKKERFSLILESASTNQTSMYLCASSLGGREQYFGPGTRLTVT.

V is TRBV6-5 and J is TRBJ1-4; the D is unclear. The CDR3 is 14 residues long. Trimming left V 5 bases short and J 8 bases short, with 15 bases between. Germline V gene lookup returns CDR1 MNHEY and CDR2 SVGAGI. As DNA, the CDR3 is TGTGCCAGCAGTCCCGGAGGTGGGGTAGAAAAACTGTTTTTT. Amino acid sequence: CASSPGGGVEKLFF.

The chain uses TRBV27 and TRBJ1-2; D is uncertain. The germline V gene has CDR1 MNHEY and CDR2 SMNVEV (reference sequence). Trimming pared 0 bases from V and 4 bases from J, leaving 12 bases between. The CDR3 runs to 15 residues. CDR3: CASSLSTGLIYGYTF. In nucleotides, the CDR3 is TGTGCCAGCAGTTTATCGACCGGACTGATCTATGGCTACACCTTC.

The chain links TRBV29-1 to TRBJ2-5; weak D call: TRBD2 (6 bases). The CDR3 consists of 14 residues. Trimming removed 4 bases from V and 9 bases from J, with 21 bases in between. Germline V gene lookup returns CDR1 SQVTM and CDR2 ANQGSEA. The CDR3 DNA reads as TGCAGCGTTGGGGGAACGACCAAAGCGGGCCCCCAGTACTTC. It is translated as CSVGGTTKAGPQYF.

The gene calls are TRBV4-1 and TRBJ1-5; maybe TRBD1 (6 bases). This CDR3 region has 15 residues. CDR1 is MGHRA, CDR2 YSYEKL, per germline. The V gene lost 5 bases and the J gene lost 3 bases, with 14 bases spanning the gap. The CDR3 bases are TGCGCCAGCAGCAAAGTAGACAGGTCCAATCAGCCCCAGCATTTT. It is translated as CASSKVDRSNQPQHF.